This T cell receptor beta chain was obtained from a study of blood T cell repertoires in COVID-19. Study in general: Specimens from acute and convalescent COVID-19 originated in the United States, Italy and Spain. Nucleic acid was either cDNA or gDNA, and it came from T cells, B-cell-depleted T cells, or PBMCs.

Here immunoSEQ multiplex PCR was the method, and the copy in TCRdb shows in-frame clones only, minus some. The table includes under 250,000 clones, around 83% detected once. The CDR3 runs 13 residues. V was cut by 1 base and J by 7 bases, with 11 bases left in between. Germline CDR1 SGHRS, CDR2 YFSETQ. The TCR was taken from a woman aged 18-30 years with acute or convalescent COVID-19. The chain recombines TRBV5-1 with TRBJ2-5; D may be TRBD2 (5 bases). The sequenced material came from peripheral blood. The CDR3 DNA sequence: TGCGCCAGCAGCTTGCCGGGAAGGGCGACCCAGTACTTC. Encoded protein: CASSLPGRATQYF.